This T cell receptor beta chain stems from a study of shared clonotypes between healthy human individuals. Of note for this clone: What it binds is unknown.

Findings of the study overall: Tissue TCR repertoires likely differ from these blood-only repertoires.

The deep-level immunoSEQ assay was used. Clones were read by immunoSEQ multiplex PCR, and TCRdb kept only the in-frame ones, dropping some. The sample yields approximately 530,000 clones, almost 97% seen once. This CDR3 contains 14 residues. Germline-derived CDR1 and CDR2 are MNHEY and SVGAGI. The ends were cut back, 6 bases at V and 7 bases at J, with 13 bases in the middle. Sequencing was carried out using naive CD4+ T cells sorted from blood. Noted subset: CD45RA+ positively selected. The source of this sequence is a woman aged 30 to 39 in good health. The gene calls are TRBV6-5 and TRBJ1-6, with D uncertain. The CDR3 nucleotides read TGTGCCAGCAGATCTCGACGGGAGAATTCACCCCTCCACTTT. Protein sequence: CASRSRRENSPLHF.